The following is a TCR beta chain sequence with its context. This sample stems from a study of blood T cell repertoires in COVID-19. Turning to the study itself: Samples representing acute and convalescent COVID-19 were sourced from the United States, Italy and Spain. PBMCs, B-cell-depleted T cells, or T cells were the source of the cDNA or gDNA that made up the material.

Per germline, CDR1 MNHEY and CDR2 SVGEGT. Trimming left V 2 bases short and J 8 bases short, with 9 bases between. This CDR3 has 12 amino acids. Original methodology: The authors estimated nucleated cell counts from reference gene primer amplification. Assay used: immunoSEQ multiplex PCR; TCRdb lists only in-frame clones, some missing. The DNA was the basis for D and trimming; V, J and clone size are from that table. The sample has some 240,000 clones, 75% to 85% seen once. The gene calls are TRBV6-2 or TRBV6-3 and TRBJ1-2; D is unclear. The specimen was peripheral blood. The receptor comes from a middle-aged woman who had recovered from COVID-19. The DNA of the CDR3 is TGTGCCAGCAGTTACGCGGGTCGGGGCTACACCTTC. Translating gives CASSYAGRGYTF.